One sample yielded the 20 T cell receptor beta chains listed below, sequenced in a study of blood T cell repertoires in COVID-19. Only in-frame clones appear in the TCRdb table, and some are missing; sequencing was by immunoSEQ multiplex PCR. This sample has under 300,000 clones, with about 88% found just once. Sequenced sample: PBMCs or T cells enriched from blood (not recorded which). The receptors shown here come from a woman aged 55-69 years in a cohort exposed to, infected with or recovered from COVID-19 (not recorded which).

The V gene is TRBV27, the J gene TRBJ1-5; D ambiguous. CDR3 length: 14 residues. V shed 3 bases and J shed 4 bases, with 10 bases lying between them. Germline assignment: CDR1 MNHEY and CDR2 SMNVEV (reference sequence). The CDR3 DNA reads TGTGCCAGCAGTTTCCGCGGAAAGAATCAGCCCCAGCATTTT. Translating gives CASSFRGKNQPQHF.

The chain is built from TRBV29-1 and TRBJ2-5, with D perhaps matching TRBD1 (6 bases). Per germline, CDR1 SQVTM and CDR2 ANQGSEA. The CDR3 has 13 residues. The V end lost 4 bases, the J end lost 5 bases, and 14 bases lay between the germline ends. The CDR3 protein is CSVAGQSWETQYF. The CDR3 DNA reads TGCAGCGTTGCCGGACAGTCGTGGGAGACCCAGTACTTC.

The V and J genes are TRBV21-1 and TRBJ2-1; TRBD2 was called by the table and not checked on the DNA. TRBV21-1 counts as a pseudogene. The CDR3 has 20 amino acids. CDR3 bases: TGTGCCAGCAGCATCTCCCAGACTGGGACTAGCTCCCACCTATACAATGAGCAGTTCTTC. Protein: CASSISQTGTSSHLYNEQFF.

V is TRBV7-3 and J is TRBJ2-3; D might be TRBD2 (5 bases). The ends were cut back, 0 bases at V and 2 bases at J, with 6 bases in the middle. CDR1 is SGHTA and CDR2 is FQGTGA in the germline V gene. This CDR3 spans 14 amino acids. CDR3 sequence: CASSLTRDTDTQYF. The CDR3 DNA reads as TGTGCCAGCAGCTTAACGAGGGACACAGATACGCAGTATTTT.

The chain combines TRBV9 with TRBJ1-3, with 9 bases aligning to TRBD1. The CDR3 consists of 14 residues. With V trimmed by 4 bases and J by 8 bases, 7 bases remained unmatched. Germline CDR1 and CDR2: SGDLS and YYNGEE. CDR3 protein: CASSPRQGDYTIYF. In nucleotides, the CDR3 is TGTGCCAGCAGCCCAAGACAGGGGGACTACACCATATATTTT. The entire variable domain, with the rest obtained from reference TRBV9 and TRBJ1-3, is as follows: DSGVTQTPKHLITATGQRVTLRCSPRSGDLSVYWYQQSLDQGLQFLIQYYNGEERAKGNILERFSAQQFPDLHSELNLSSLELGDSALYFCASSPRQGDYTIYFGEGSWLTVV.

This rearrangement joins TRBV10-1 to TRBJ2-3, with TRBD2 matching over 10 bases. Per germline, CDR1 WNHNN and CDR2 SYGVQD (reference sequence). CDR3 length: 16 residues. Unmatched junction bases numbered 3, after V lost 0 bases and J lost 3 bases. The CDR3 loop reads CASSESTSGNTDTQYF. In DNA form, the CDR3 reads TGCGCCAGCAGTGAGTCCACTAGCGGGAATACAGATACGCAGTATTTT.

The gene calls are TRBV12-3 or TRBV12-4 and TRBJ1-1, with no clear D. This CDR3 spans 13 amino acids. The V and J ends lost 4 bases and 1 base respectively, with 7 bases between them. The CDR3 DNA sequence: TGTGCCAGCAGTTGGGCGCCGAACACTGAAGCTTTCTTT. It is translated as CASSWAPNTEAFF.

This clone showed up just once. The chain couples TRBV2 to TRBJ1-2; weak D call: TRBD1 (5 bases). V gave up 6 bases and J gave up 5 bases, with 13 bases separating them. From germline, CDR1 is SNHLY and CDR2 FYNNEI. The CDR3 runs to 13 residues. In DNA, the CDR3 is TGTGCCAGCAGGCCAGGGCGGGAGTATGGCTACACCTTC. It is translated as CASRPGREYGYTF. Full variable domain (missing parts from reference TRBV2 and TRBJ1-2): EPEVTQTPSHQVTQMGQEVILRCVPISNHLYFYWYRQILGQKVEFLVSFYNNEISEKSEIFDDQFSVERPDGSNFTLKIRSTKLEDSAMYFCASRPGREYGYTFGSGTRLTVV.

This clone was counted once. The chain uses TRBV27 and TRBJ2-7; D perhaps matches TRBD2 (6 bases). Germline V gene sequence: CDR1 MNHEY, CDR2 SMNVEV (reference sequence). The CDR3 spans 13 residues. Deletions cut 0 bases from V and 12 bases from J, with 15 bases between. CDR3 DNA sequence: TGTGCCAGCAGTTTATCGGAGCTTAGCGGTCTGTACTTC. It encodes CASSLSELSGLYF.

This clone was picked up one time. At the DNA level, this CDR3 is encoded by other sequences in the same sample as well. This chain joins TRBV5-1 and TRBJ2-7; TRBD2 agrees at 9 bases. J gave up 1 base and V 4 bases, and 3 bases lay outside the gene matches. The CDR3 runs to 14 residues. CDR1 is SGHRS, CDR2 YFSETQ, per germline. The CDR3 spells CASSPTSGSYEQYF. CDR3 coding DNA: TGCGCCAGCAGCCCGACTAGCGGTTCCTACGAGCAGTACTTC.

This chain uses TRBV7-2 with TRBJ2-1; unclear D gene. The V and J ends lost 2 bases and 5 bases respectively, with 7 bases between them. The germline V gene has CDR1 SGHTA and CDR2 FQGNSA. This CDR3 region has 13 residues. CDR3 loop: CASSLSGNNEQFF. Here the CDR3 DNA reads TGTGCCAGCAGCTTATCGGGTAACAATGAGCAGTTCTTC. Full variable domain (rest looked up from reference TRBV7-2 and TRBJ2-1): GAGVSQSPSNKVTEKGKDVELRCDPISGHTALYWYRQSLGQGLEFLIYFQGNSAPDKSGLPSDRFSAERTGGSVSTLTIQRTQQEDSAVYLCASSLSGNNEQFFGPGTRLTVL.

This clone was detected only a few times. The V gene is TRBV28, the J gene TRBJ2-5; 15 bases map to TRBD2. Per the germline V gene, CDR1 is MDHEN and CDR2 is SYDVKM. Unmatched junction bases numbered 8, after V lost 4 bases and J lost 5 bases. CDR3 length: 17 residues. CDR3 protein: CASSSARTSGRGETQYF. For the CDR3, the DNA is TGTGCCAGCAGTTCAGCCCGGACTAGCGGGAGGGGGGAGACCCAGTACTTC.

The chain has TRBV2 and TRBJ1-5; 9 bases line up with TRBD1. Germline V gives CDR1 SNHLY, CDR2 FYNNEI. V dropped 6 bases and J dropped 7; count of bases not matched to a gene: 7. The CDR3 is 14 amino acids. For the CDR3, the DNA is TGTGCCAGCAGATGGGACAGGGAAGGACAGCCCCAGCATTTT. This translates into CASRWDREGQPQHF.

The CDR3 DNA sequence: TGCAGCGTTGTGGGGCCTTACGAGCAGTACTTC. Protein: CSVVGPYEQYF. The J gene is TRBJ2-7, the V gene TRBV29-1, with TRBD1 as a possible D gene (5 bases). Per germline, CDR1 SQVTM and CDR2 ANQGSEA. Trimming left V 4 bases short and J 4 bases short, with 8 bases between. The CDR3 extends over 11 amino acids.

The J gene is TRBJ2-5, the V gene TRBV6-5; 7 bases line up with TRBD1. This CDR3 contains 15 residues. Germline V gene sequence: CDR1 MNHEY, CDR2 SVGAGI. V gave up 8 bases and J gave up 5 bases; unmatched junction bases: 14. The CDR3 region has the DNA TGTGCCAGCCACCCCCTACGACAGGGCACTGAGACCCAGTACTTC. Its translation is CASHPLRQGTETQYF.

This clone was counted a few times. The rearrangement uses TRBV6-5 and TRBJ2-7, with a possible D match to TRBD2 (5 bases). Germline CDR1 MNHEY, CDR2 SVGAGI. Deletions cut 2 bases from V and 2 bases from J, with 13 bases between. The CDR3 loop spans 15 amino acids. Written as DNA, the CDR3 is TGTGCCAGCAGTTACGGAAGAGGGAACCCCTACGAGCAGTACTTC. Its protein product is CASSYGRGNPYEQYF.

This rearrangement joins TRBV27 to TRBJ1-5; D may be TRBD1 (5 bases). The CDR3 totals 14 residues. Looked up from germline, CDR1 is MNHEY and CDR2 is SMNVEV (reference sequence). V was trimmed by 7 bases and J by 3 bases, leaving 13 bases between them. The CDR3, as DNA: TGTGCCAGCACTCTGCCAGGGAACAATCAGCCCCAGCATTTT. The encoded protein is CASTLPGNNQPQHF.

The genes are TRBV6-1 and TRBJ1-3; perhaps TRBD1 as D (6 bases). The germline CDR1 and CDR2 sequences are MNHNS and SASEGT. The CDR3 is made up of 14 amino acids. Trimming took 3 bases from V and 5 from J, leaving 11 bases between them. CDR3 sequence reads: CASSDFGQRNTIYF. CDR3 nucleotides: TGTGCCAGCAGTGATTTCGGACAGCGAAACACCATATATTTT.

This chain uses TRBV30 with TRBJ1-6, with 7 bases lining up with TRBD1. From germline, CDR1 is GTSNPN and CDR2 SVGIG (reference sequence). V shed 1 base, J shed 3 bases, and the junction held 9 bases outside the gene matches. This CDR3 comprises 17 residues. The CDR3 DNA sequence: TGTGCCTGGAGTGGTTTGGGGGGACAGATCTATAATTCACCCCTCCACTTT. Its translation is CAWSGLGGQIYNSPLHF.

J is TRBJ1-6 and V is TRBV3-1 (or the pseudogene TRBV3-2); 9 bases map to TRBD1. The CDR3 is made up of 14 amino acids. Germline trimming cut 5 bases from V and 7 bases from J; bases unmatched to any gene: 3. CDR1 and CDR2 (germline): LGHDT, YNNKEL (reference sequence). The CDR3 DNA reads TGTGCCAGCAGCTCCACAGGGGGCAATTCACCCCTCCACTTT. Translating it yields CASSSTGGNSPLHF.